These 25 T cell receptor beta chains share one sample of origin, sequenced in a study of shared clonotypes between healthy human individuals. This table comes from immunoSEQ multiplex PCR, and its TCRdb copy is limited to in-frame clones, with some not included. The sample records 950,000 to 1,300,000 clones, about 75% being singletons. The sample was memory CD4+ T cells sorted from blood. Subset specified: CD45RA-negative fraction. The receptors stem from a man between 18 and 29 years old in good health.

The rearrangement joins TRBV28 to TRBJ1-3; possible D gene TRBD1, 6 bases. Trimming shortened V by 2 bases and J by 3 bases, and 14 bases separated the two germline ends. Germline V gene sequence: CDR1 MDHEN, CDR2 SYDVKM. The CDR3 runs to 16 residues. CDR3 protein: CASSLGQGILGNTIYF. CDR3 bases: TGTGCCAGCAGTTTAGGGCAGGGGATTCTTGGAAACACCATATATTTT.

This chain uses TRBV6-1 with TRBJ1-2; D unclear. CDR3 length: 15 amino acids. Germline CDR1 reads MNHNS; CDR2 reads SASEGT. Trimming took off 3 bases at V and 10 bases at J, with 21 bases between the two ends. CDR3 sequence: CASSEAWKVYMDYTF. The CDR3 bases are TGTGCCAGCAGTGAGGCATGGAAGGTTTACATGGACTACACCTTC.

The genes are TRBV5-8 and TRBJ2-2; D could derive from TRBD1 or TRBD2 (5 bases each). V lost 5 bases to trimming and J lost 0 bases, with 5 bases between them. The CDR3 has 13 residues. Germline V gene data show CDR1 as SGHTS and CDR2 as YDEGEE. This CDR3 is CASRGANTGELFF. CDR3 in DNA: TGTGCCAGCAGGGGGGCGAACACCGGGGAGCTGTTTTTT.

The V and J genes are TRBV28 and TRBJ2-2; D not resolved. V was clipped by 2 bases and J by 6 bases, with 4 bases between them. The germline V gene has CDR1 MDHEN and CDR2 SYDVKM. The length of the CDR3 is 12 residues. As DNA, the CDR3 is TGTGCCAGCAGTTTAACCTCCGGGGAGCTGTTTTTT. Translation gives CASSLTSGELFF.

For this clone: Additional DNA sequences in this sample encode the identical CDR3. The CDR3 protein is CASSPQGGDTEAFF. The DNA of the CDR3 is TGTGCCAGCTCACCACAGGGAGGGGATACTGAAGCTTTCTTT. The V gene is TRBV18, the J gene TRBJ1-1; the D gene is possibly TRBD1 (5 bases). The CDR3 is made up of 14 amino acids. Trimming took off 1 base at V and 5 bases at J, with 11 bases between the two ends. In germline, CDR1 is KGHSH, CDR2 LQKENI.

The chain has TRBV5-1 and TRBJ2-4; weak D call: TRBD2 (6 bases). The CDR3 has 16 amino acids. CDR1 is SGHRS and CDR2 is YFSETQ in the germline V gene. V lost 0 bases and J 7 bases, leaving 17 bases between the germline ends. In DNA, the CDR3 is TGCGCCAGCAGCTTGGCCGCGGGGAAGGGGACGAACATTCAGTACTTC. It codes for CASSLAAGKGTNIQYF.

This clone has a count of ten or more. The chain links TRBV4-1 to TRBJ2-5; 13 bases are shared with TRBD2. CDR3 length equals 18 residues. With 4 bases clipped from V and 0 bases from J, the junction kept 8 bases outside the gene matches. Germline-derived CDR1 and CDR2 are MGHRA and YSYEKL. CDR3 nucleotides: TGCGCCAGCAGCCTCACAGGGACTAGCGGGACGTACCAAGAGACCCAGTACTTC. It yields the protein CASSLTGTSGTYQETQYF.

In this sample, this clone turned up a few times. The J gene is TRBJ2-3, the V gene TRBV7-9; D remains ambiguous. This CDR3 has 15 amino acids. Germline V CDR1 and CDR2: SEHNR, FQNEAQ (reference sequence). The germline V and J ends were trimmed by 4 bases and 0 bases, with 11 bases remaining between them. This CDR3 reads CASSSWAASTDTQYF. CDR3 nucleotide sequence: TGTGCCAGCAGCTCCTGGGCAGCTAGCACAGATACGCAGTATTTT.

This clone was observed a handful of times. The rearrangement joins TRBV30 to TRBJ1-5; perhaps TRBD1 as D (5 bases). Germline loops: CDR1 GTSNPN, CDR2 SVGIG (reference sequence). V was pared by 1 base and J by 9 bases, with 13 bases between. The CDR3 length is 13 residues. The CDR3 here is CAWSAWGEGPQHF. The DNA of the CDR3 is TGTGCCTGGAGTGCGTGGGGGGAGGGGCCCCAGCATTTT.

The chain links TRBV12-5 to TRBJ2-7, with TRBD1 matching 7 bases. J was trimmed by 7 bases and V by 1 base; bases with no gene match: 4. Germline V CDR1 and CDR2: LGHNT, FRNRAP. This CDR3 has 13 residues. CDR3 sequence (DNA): TGTGCTAGTGGTTTGGCGACAGGGTTAGAGCAGTACTTC. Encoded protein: CASGLATGLEQYF. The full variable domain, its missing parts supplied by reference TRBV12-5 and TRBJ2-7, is DARVTQTPRHKVTEMGQEVTMRCQPILGHNTVFWYRQTMMQGLELLAYFRNRAPLDDSGMPKDRFSAEMPDATLATLKIQPSEPRDSAVYFCASGLATGLEQYFGPGTRLTVT.

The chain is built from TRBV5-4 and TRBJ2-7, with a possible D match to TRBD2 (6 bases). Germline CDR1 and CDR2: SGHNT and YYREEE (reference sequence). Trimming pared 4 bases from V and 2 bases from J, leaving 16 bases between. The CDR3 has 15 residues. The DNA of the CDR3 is TGTGCCAGCAGCCTATCCCTCGGGGAGGCCTACGAGCAGTACTTC. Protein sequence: CASSLSLGEAYEQYF.

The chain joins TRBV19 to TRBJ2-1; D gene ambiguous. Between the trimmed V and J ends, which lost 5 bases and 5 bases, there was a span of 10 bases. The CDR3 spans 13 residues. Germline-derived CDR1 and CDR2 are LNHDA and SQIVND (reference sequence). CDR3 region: CASSPGPNNEQFF. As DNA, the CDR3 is TGTGCCAGTAGTCCTGGGCCAAACAATGAGCAGTTCTTC.

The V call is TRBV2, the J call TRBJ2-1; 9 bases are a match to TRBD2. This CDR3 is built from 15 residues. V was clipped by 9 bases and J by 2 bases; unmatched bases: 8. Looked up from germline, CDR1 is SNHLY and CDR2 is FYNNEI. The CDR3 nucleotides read TGTGCCAGAAATAGCGGGAGTTCGGCCTACAATGAGCAGTTCTTC. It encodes CARNSGSSAYNEQFF.

CDR3 protein: CASSLGLAGARGETQYF. The CDR3 bases are TGTGCCAGCTCCCTTGGACTAGCGGGAGCACGGGGAGAGACCCAGTACTTC. The rearrangement links TRBV18 to TRBJ2-5; 13 nucleotides align to TRBD2. The germline V gene has CDR1 KGHSH and CDR2 LQKENI. The CDR3 consists of 17 residues. After removal of 6 bases from V and 4 bases from J, the junction contained 11 bases not matched to a gene.

The CDR3 DNA reads as TGTGCCACCCGGGACAGCAGTATGAACACTGAAGCTTTCTTT. This encodes CATRDSSMNTEAFF. The rearrangement joins TRBV19 to TRBJ1-1; 7 bases agree with TRBD1. The CDR3 extends over 14 amino acids. V lost 10 bases, J lost 0 bases, and 8 bases stayed unmatched. Per the germline V gene, CDR1 is LNHDA and CDR2 is SQIVND (reference sequence).

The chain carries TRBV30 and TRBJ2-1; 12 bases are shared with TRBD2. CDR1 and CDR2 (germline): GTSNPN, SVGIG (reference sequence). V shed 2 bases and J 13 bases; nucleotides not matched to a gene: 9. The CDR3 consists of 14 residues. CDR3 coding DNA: TGTGCCTGGAGTCCCACCGCGACTAGCGGGAGTCAGTTCTTC. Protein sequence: CAWSPTATSGSQFF.

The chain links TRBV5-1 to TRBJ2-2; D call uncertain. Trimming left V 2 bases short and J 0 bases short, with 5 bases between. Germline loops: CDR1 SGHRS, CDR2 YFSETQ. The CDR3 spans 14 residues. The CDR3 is CASSFNANTGELFF. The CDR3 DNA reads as TGCGCCAGCAGCTTTAACGCGAACACCGGGGAGCTGTTTTTT.

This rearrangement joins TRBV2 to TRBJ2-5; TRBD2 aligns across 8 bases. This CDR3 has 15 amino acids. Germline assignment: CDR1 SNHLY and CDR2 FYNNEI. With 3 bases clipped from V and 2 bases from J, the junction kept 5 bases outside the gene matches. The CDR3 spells CASSDSGLGQETQYF. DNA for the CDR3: TGTGCCAGCAGTGACTCGGGACTAGGGCAAGAGACCCAGTACTTC.

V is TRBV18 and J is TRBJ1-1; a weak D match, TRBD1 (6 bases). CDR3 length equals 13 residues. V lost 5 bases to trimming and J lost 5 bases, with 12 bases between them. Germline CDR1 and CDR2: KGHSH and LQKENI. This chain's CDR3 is CASSAGGYTEAFF. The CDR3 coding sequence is TGTGCCAGCTCAGCCGGGGGCTATACTGAAGCTTTCTTT. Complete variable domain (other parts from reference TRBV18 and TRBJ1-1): NAGVMQNPRHLVRRRGQEARLRCSPMKGHSHVYWYRQLPEEGLKFMVYLQKENIIDESGMPKERFSAEFPKEGPSILRIQQVVRGDSAAYFCASSAGGYTEAFFGQGTRLTVV.

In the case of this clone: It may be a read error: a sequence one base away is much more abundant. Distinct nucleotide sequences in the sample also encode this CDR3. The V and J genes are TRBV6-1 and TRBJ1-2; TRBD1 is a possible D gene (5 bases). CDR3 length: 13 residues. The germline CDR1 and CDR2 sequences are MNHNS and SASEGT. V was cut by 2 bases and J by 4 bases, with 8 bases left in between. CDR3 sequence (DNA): TGTGCCAGCAGTGAACAGGGAATCTATGGCTACACCTTC. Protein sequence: CASSEQGIYGYTF.

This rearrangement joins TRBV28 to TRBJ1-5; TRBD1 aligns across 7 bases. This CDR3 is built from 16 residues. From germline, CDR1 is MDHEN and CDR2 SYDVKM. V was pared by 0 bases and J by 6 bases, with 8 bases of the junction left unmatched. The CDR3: CASSLWEGGFGQPQHF. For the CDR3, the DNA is TGTGCCAGCAGTTTATGGGAAGGGGGCTTCGGTCAGCCCCAGCATTTT.

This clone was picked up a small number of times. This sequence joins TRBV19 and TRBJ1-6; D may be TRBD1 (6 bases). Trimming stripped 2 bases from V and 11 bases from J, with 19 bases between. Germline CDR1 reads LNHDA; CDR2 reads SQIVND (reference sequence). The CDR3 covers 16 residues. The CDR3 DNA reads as TGTGCCAGTAGTATAACCGGGACACCATCAATGGCACCCCTCCACTTT. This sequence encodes CASSITGTPSMAPLHF.

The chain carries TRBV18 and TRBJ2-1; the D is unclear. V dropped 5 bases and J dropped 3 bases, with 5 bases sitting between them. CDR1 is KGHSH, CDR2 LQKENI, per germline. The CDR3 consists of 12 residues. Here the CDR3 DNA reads TGTGCCAGCTCATCCGGCTACAATGAGCAGTTCTTC. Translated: CASSSGYNEQFF.

This CDR3 is CASSPGARIGMQETQYF. The CDR3 DNA reads as TGTGCCAGCAGCCCGGGGGCCAGGATTGGGATGCAAGAGACCCAGTACTTC. The chain combines TRBV7-2 with TRBJ2-5, with D perhaps matching TRBD1 or TRBD2 (6 bases each). Trimming pared 5 bases from V and 2 bases from J, leaving 21 bases between. Germline assignment: CDR1 SGHTA and CDR2 FQGNSA. The CDR3 spans 17 residues.

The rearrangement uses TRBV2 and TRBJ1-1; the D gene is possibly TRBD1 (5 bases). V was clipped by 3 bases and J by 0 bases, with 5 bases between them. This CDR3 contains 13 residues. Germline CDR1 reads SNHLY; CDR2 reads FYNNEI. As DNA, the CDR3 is TGTGCCAGCAGTGAGGGGCTGAACACTGAAGCTTTCTTT. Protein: CASSEGLNTEAFF.